This entry lists 30 T cell receptor beta chains sequenced from one sample in a study of T cell responses to AZD1222 COVID-19 vaccine. The protocol was immunoSEQ multiplex PCR, while the TCRdb copy is restricted to in-frame clones and leaves out a portion. The sample has about 120,000 clones; about 88% are singletons. Material: peripheral blood, obtained 28 days after the second AZD1222 dose. The receptors shown here come from an adult who received the AZD1222 COVID-19 vaccine.

This rearrangement joins TRBV6-5 to TRBJ1-3; D perhaps matches TRBD1 (5 bases). The CDR3 totals 15 residues. V was cut by 6 bases and J by 2 bases, with 14 bases left in between. The germline CDR1 and CDR2 sequences are MNHEY and SVGAGI. CDR3 protein: CASRSEGIPGNTIYF. The CDR3 DNA reads as TGTGCCAGCAGATCCGAGGGGATCCCTGGAAACACCATATATTTT.

The chain has TRBV5-1 and TRBJ2-2; the D gene is possibly TRBD1 (6 bases). The CDR3 sequence is 14 residues long. The germline V and J ends were trimmed by 4 bases and 1 base, with 8 bases remaining between them. The germline V gene has CDR1 SGHRS and CDR2 YFSETQ. The CDR3 is CASSKGQNTGELFF. CDR3 coding DNA: TGCGCCAGCAGCAAGGGACAGAACACCGGGGAGCTGTTTTTT.

The chain couples TRBV7-2 to TRBJ1-3; the D is unclear. CDR3 length: 15 amino acids. Trimming removed 2 bases at V and 4 bases at J, with 12 bases between. CDR1 is SGHTA and CDR2 is FQGNSA in the germline V gene. CDR3: CASSLSLGSGNTIYF. CDR3 in DNA: TGTGCCAGCAGCTTAAGTCTAGGGTCAGGAAACACCATATATTTT.

The chain employs TRBV29-1 and TRBJ1-1; 9 bases align to TRBD1. V gave up 5 bases and J gave up 4 bases; unmatched junction bases: 11. CDR1 is SQVTM, CDR2 ANQGSEA, per germline. CDR3 length: 15 residues. This chain's CDR3 is CSVRGRQGVITEAFF. In DNA form, the CDR3 reads TGCAGCGTTCGCGGGCGACAGGGGGTTATCACTGAAGCTTTCTTT. Full variable domain (rest looked up from reference TRBV29-1 and TRBJ1-1): SAVISQKPSRDICQRGTSLTIQCQVDSQVTMMFWYRQQPGQSLTLIATANQGSEATYESGFVIDKFPISRPNLTFSTLTVSNMSPEDSSIYLCSVRGRQGVITEAFFGQGTRLTVV.

The V and J genes are TRBV28 and TRBJ2-3; D gene unclear. The CDR3 consists of 14 residues. Trimming stripped 1 base from V and 8 bases from J, with 13 bases between. CDR1 and CDR2 (germline): MDHEN, SYDVKM. The CDR3 nucleotides are TGTGCCAGCAGTTTATCTACCCTTCAACCTACGCAGTATTTT. This codes for CASSLSTLQPTQYF.

This rearrangement joins TRBV2 to TRBJ2-5; TRBD1 agrees at 10 bases. The CDR3 consists of 15 residues. The V gene end was trimmed by 4 bases and the J gene end by 5 bases; junction bases not matched to a gene: 7. In germline, CDR1 is SNHLY, CDR2 FYNNEI. In DNA form, the CDR3 reads TGTGCCAGCAGTGGGCTGACAGGGGGCGTTGAGACCCAGTACTTC. It encodes CASSGLTGGVETQYF.

The rearrangement links TRBV7-2 to TRBJ2-3; 11 nucleotides line up with TRBD2. The CDR3 spans 19 residues. Trimming removed 4 bases from V and 1 base from J; junction bases left unmatched: 13. The germline gives CDR1 SGHTA, CDR2 FQGNSA. CDR3 residues: CASSWKTSGGPLGTDTQYF. CDR3 bases: TGTGCCAGCAGCTGGAAAACTAGCGGGGGCCCTCTTGGCACAGATACGCAGTATTTT.

This clone has only one observation. J is TRBJ1-6 and V is TRBV6-5, with TRBD1 matching over 8 bases. V was clipped by 3 bases and J by 9 bases; unmatched bases: 10. The germline gives CDR1 MNHEY, CDR2 SVGAGI. The CDR3 spans 16 residues. CDR3 region: CASSYGPGGFGSPLHF. The CDR3 DNA reads TGTGCCAGCAGTTATGGGCCAGGGGGCTTCGGTTCACCCCTCCACTTT.

Details on this clone: The junction departs from germline at one end; a sequencing error may be responsible. V is TRBV9 and J is TRBJ1-1, with D unresolved. The length of the CDR3 is 14 residues. From germline, CDR1 is SGDLS and CDR2 YYNGEE. This CDR3 reads CASSATHANSEAFF. Here the CDR3 DNA reads TGTGCCAGCAGCGCCACACACGCGAACTCTGAAGCTTTCTTT.

This clone was found a few times. This chain links TRBV20-1 with TRBJ2-3; D is perhaps TRBD2 (6 bases). V lost 3 bases, J lost 2 bases, and 12 bases lay in between. Looked up from germline, CDR1 is DFQATT and CDR2 is SNEGSKA (reference sequence). There are 14 residues in the CDR3. The CDR3 coding sequence is TGCAGTGCTAGTAACCCTAGCGACACAGATACGCAGTATTTT. It yields the protein CSASNPSDTDTQYF.

The chain has TRBV19 and TRBJ1-2; tentatively, D is TRBD1 (5 bases). Germline CDR1 and CDR2: LNHDA and SQIVND (reference sequence). The ends were cut back, 8 bases at V and 3 bases at J, with 13 bases in the middle. CDR3 size: 13 residues. The CDR3 is CASRRGEYYGYTF. The CDR3 DNA reads TGTGCCAGTCGTAGAGGGGAGTACTATGGCTACACCTTC.

The chain combines TRBV6-5 with TRBJ1-6; D unclear. The CDR3 length is 13 residues. CDR1 MNHEY and CDR2 SVGAGI come from the germline V gene. V gave up 2 bases and J gave up 6 bases, with 5 bases separating them. CDR3 DNA sequence: TGTGCCAGCAGTTACGCTCCTAATTCACCCCTCCACTTT. Amino acid sequence: CASSYAPNSPLHF.

This sequence joins TRBV28 and TRBJ1-1; D perhaps matches TRBD1 (5 bases). Trimming left V 2 bases short and J 3 bases short, with 7 bases between. From germline, CDR1 is MDHEN and CDR2 SYDVKM. The CDR3 is 13 residues long. Here the CDR3 DNA reads TGTGCCAGCAGTTTAGCGGGGGACACTGAAGCTTTCTTT. Encoded protein: CASSLAGDTEAFF. Combining the CDR3 with reference TRBV28 and TRBJ1-1 gives the whole variable domain DVKVTQSSRYLVKRTGEKVFLECVQDMDHENMFWYRQDPGLGLRLIYFSYDVKMKEKGDIPEGYSVSREKKERFSLILESASTNQTSMYLCASSLAGDTEAFFGQGTRLTVV.

V is TRBV28 and J is TRBJ1-1; D not certain. Germline CDR1 is MDHEN and CDR2 is SYDVKM. V was clipped by 5 bases and J by 0 bases, with 13 bases between them. This CDR3 is built from 15 residues. The CDR3 reads CASSPPIGMNTEAFF. CDR3 in DNA: TGTGCCAGCAGTCCCCCGATAGGCATGAACACTGAAGCTTTCTTT. Looking up the rest from reference TRBV28 and TRBJ1-1 gives the full variable domain: DVKVTQSSRYLVKRTGEKVFLECVQDMDHENMFWYRQDPGLGLRLIYFSYDVKMKEKGDIPEGYSVSREKKERFSLILESASTNQTSMYLCASSPPIGMNTEAFFGQGTRLTVV.

V usage is TRBV7-9 and J usage is TRBJ1-1; D is unclear. There are 12 residues in the CDR3. The V gene's germline CDR1 is SEHNR and CDR2 FQNEAQ (reference sequence). Deletions cut 5 bases from V and 11 bases from J, with 15 bases between. The CDR3 spells CASSPESPGAFF. The CDR3 DNA reads TGTGCCAGCAGCCCGGAGTCTCCTGGGGCTTTCTTT.

The V gene is TRBV6-5, the J gene TRBJ1-6, with D possibly being TRBD1 (6 bases). The CDR3 is 14 amino acids. Germline CDR1 and CDR2: MNHEY and SVGAGI. The germline V and J ends were trimmed by 10 bases and 4 bases, with 14 bases remaining between them. CDR3 nucleotide sequence: TGTGCCACCACCCTACAGGGTTATAATTCACCCCTCCACTTT. Translating it yields CATTLQGYNSPLHF.

This clone was counted a few times. The genes are TRBV7-2 and TRBJ1-1, with 12 bases that match TRBD1. This CDR3 is 15 amino acids long. Germline V lookup: CDR1 SGHTA, CDR2 FQGNSA. Unmatched junction bases numbered 5, after V lost 5 bases and J lost 4 bases. CDR3 region: CASSVGTGGFTEAFF. CDR3 nucleotides: TGTGCCAGCAGCGTCGGGACAGGGGGCTTCACTGAAGCTTTCTTT.

This clone has a handful of counts. V usage is TRBV15 and J usage is TRBJ2-6; weak D call: TRBD1 (5 bases). With 4 bases removed from V and 1 base from J, the gap between germline ends came to 11 bases. CDR1 and CDR2 from the germline V gene are LNHNV and YYDKDF (reference sequence). The CDR3 runs to 16 residues. The CDR3 region is CATSTTRGSGANVLTF. The CDR3 nucleotides are TGTGCCACCAGCACGACAAGGGGATCTGGGGCCAACGTCCTGACTTTC.

The CDR3: CASSQPSGLSEKLFF. The DNA of the CDR3 is TGTGCCAGCAGCCAGCCTTCGGGGTTAAGCGAAAAACTGTTTTTT. The chain employs TRBV4-2 and TRBJ1-4; D is undetermined. In germline, CDR1 is LGHNA, CDR2 YNFKEQ. Trimming removed 3 bases from V and 8 bases from J, with 16 bases in between. The CDR3 is 15 amino acids.

The genes are TRBV5-4 and TRBJ2-6, with D perhaps matching TRBD1 (5 bases). Germline values: CDR1 SGHNT, CDR2 YYREEE (reference sequence). The CDR3 contains 16 residues. Trimming cost V 1 base and J 1 base, with 9 bases left between them. The CDR3 here is CASSLPPGSGANVLTF. The CDR3 DNA reads as TGTGCCAGCAGCTTGCCCCCAGGGTCTGGGGCCAACGTCCTGACTTTC. The full variable domain, rest sourced from reference TRBV5-4 and TRBJ2-6, is ETGVTQSPTHLIKTRGQQVTLRCSSQSGHNTVSWYQQALGQGPQFIFQYYREEENGRGNFPPRFSGLQFPNYSSELNVNALELDDSALYLCASSLPPGSGANVLTFGAGSRLTVL.

This chain uses TRBV7-6 with TRBJ2-3; D may be TRBD1 or TRBD2 (5 bases each). In germline, CDR1 is SGHVS, CDR2 FNYEAQ. The V and J ends lost 4 bases and 6 bases respectively, with 20 bases between them. The CDR3 sequence is 16 residues long. CDR3 sequence: CASSSPHIVGVDTQYF. The CDR3 nucleotides are TGTGCCAGCAGCTCTCCTCACATAGTGGGGGTGGATACGCAGTATTTT.

The chain uses TRBV27 and TRBJ1-1; 8 bases match TRBD1. After removal of 8 bases from V and 2 bases from J, the junction contained 13 bases not matched to a gene. CDR1 and CDR2 from the germline V gene are MNHEY and SMNVEV (reference sequence). The CDR3 length is 16 residues. CDR3 protein: CASGPYRGGPNTEAFF. The CDR3, as DNA: TGTGCCAGCGGCCCCTACAGGGGGGGCCCCAACACTGAAGCTTTCTTT.

The chain carries TRBV5-5 and TRBJ2-7; 9 bases agree with TRBD1. Losses at the gene ends were 0 bases for V and 3 bases for J; bases not matched to a gene: 1. The CDR3 sequence is 14 residues long. CDR1 is SGHKS and CDR2 is YYEKEE in the germline V gene (reference sequence). CDR3 DNA sequence: TGTGCCAGCAGCTTGGAGGGACAGGGCTACGAGCAGTACTTC. This codes for CASSLEGQGYEQYF.

This chain uses TRBV11-2 with TRBJ1-1; TRBD1 matches at 10 bases. The ends lost 5 bases at V and 9 bases at J; junction bases unmatched: 12. Looked up from germline, CDR1 is SGHAT and CDR2 is FQNNGV. This CDR3 has 15 residues. CDR3 sequence reads: CASSPGTGAYFQAFF. The CDR3 DNA is TGTGCCAGCAGCCCGGGGACAGGGGCGTACTTTCAAGCTTTCTTT.

The CDR3 spells CASSLGGGARNSPLHF. Here the CDR3 DNA reads TGTGCCAGCAGCTTGGGAGGGGGCGCGCGTAATTCACCCCTCCACTTT. The rearrangement links TRBV7-2 to TRBJ1-6; 7 bases fit TRBD1. V lost 3 bases to trimming and J lost 6 bases; unmatched junction nucleotides: 8. The CDR3 runs 16 residues. Looked up from germline, CDR1 is SGHTA and CDR2 is FQGNSA.

The chain couples TRBV25-1 to TRBJ1-5, with D hard to call. Germline lookup yields CDR1 MGHDK and CDR2 SYGVNS. There are 14 residues in the CDR3. V lost 3 bases to trimming and J lost 2 bases, with 8 bases between them. The CDR3 nucleotides are TGTGCCAGCAGTGATTCGTATGGCAATCAGCCCCAGCATTTT. Amino acid sequence: CASSDSYGNQPQHF.

This clone has only one observation. The chain joins TRBV28 to TRBJ2-7; 14 nucleotides agree with TRBD2. Unmatched junction bases numbered 4, after V lost 3 bases and J lost 6 bases. This CDR3 comprises 15 residues. Germline V gene data show CDR1 as MDHEN and CDR2 as SYDVKM. In DNA, the CDR3 is TGTGCCAGCAGTTTCGGGACTAGCGGGGGCTTCGAGCAGTACTTC. This gives the protein CASSFGTSGGFEQYF.

The chain recombines TRBV4-1 with TRBJ1-1; tentative D call: TRBD1 (5 bases). The CDR3 runs to 15 residues. The V gene lost 0 bases and the J gene lost 5 bases, with 13 bases spanning the gap. Germline CDR1 is MGHRA and CDR2 is YSYEKL. The CDR3 is CASSQDPGVRTEAFF. Written as DNA, the CDR3 is TGCGCCAGCAGCCAAGATCCGGGGGTTAGGACTGAAGCTTTCTTT.

This chain connects TRBV5-1 to TRBJ1-1; D ambiguous. Trimming took 0 bases from V and 1 from J, leaving 10 bases between them. There are 15 residues in the CDR3. The germline V gene has CDR1 SGHRS and CDR2 YFSETQ. CDR3 coding DNA: TGCGCCAGCAGCTTGGAAGCAACTTCGAACACTGAAGCTTTCTTT. Translated, it gives CASSLEATSNTEAFF.

V and J are TRBV11-2 and TRBJ2-2; D is perhaps TRBD1 (6 bases). CDR1 and CDR2 from the germline V gene are SGHAT and FQNNGV. The length of the CDR3 is 14 residues. V was clipped by 4 bases and J by 4 bases, with 10 bases between them. As DNA, the CDR3 is TGTGCCAGCAGCTCACAGGGATCCACCGGGGAGCTGTTTTTT. This gives the protein CASSSQGSTGELFF.